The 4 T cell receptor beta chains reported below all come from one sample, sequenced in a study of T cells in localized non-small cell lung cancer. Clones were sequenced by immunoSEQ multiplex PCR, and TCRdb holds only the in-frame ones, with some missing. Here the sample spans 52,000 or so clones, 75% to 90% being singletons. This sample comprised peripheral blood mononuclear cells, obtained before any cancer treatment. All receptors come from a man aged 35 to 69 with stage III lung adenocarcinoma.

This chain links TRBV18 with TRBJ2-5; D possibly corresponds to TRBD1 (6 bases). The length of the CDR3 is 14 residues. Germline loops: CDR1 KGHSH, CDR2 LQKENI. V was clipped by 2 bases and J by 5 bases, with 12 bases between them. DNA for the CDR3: TGTGCCAGCTCACCAGAAACAGGGTTTGAGACCCAGTACTTC. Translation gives CASSPETGFETQYF.

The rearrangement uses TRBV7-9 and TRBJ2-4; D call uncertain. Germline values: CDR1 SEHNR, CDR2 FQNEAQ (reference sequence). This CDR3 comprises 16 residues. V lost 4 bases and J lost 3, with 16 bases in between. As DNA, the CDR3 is TGTGCCAGCAGCTCGGACGACGACTGGGGCAAAAACATTCAGTACTTC. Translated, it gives CASSSDDDWGKNIQYF.

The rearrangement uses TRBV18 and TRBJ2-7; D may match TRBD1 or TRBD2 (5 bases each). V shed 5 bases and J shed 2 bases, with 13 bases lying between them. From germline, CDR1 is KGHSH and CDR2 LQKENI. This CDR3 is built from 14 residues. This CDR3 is CASSGTELTYEQYF. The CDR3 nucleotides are TGTGCCAGCTCAGGGACCGAGCTAACCTACGAGCAGTACTTC.

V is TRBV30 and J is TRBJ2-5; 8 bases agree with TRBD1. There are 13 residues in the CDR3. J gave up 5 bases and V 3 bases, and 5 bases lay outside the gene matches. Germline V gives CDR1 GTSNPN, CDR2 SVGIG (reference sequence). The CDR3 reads CAWSWTGRETQYF. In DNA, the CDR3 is TGTGCCTGGAGCTGGACAGGGAGGGAGACCCAGTACTTC.